This is a list of T cell receptor beta chains from one sample in a study of chemoradiotherapy in HPV16-positive cancers. TCRdb keeps only in-frame clones here, not all; method: immunoSEQ multiplex PCR. The table has 10,000 to 15,000 clones, over 75% seen once. Sample acquisition took place from a patient who underwent chemoradiotherapy. The receptors were gathered from a human donor with HPV-associated anogenital cancer. Both conserved end residues are part of each CDR3. D genes are given only for firm matches. Part of the rows lack a size; the others show once, few, many or a class for expanded clones.

>TRBD2|-|TRBJ2-1|TRBV18
TGTGCCAGCTCAGCAGCGGGGGGATCCTACAATGAGCAGTTCTTC
CASSAAGGSYNEQFF
>-|-|TRBJ1-4|TRBV7-9
TGTGCCAGCAGCTTATTGGGGGGTGCAACTAATGAAAAACTGTTTTTT
CASSLLGGATNEKLFF
>-|few|TRBJ1-3|TRBV5-4
TGTGCCAGCAGCTTGGCCTCTGGAAACACCATATATTTT
CASSLASGNTIYF
>TRBD1|-|TRBJ2-7|TRBV6-5
TGTGCCAGCAGTTACTCGAGGACAGGGGTGGCCGAGCAGTACTTC
CASSYSRTGVAEQYF
>-|-|TRBJ1-2|TRBV28
TGTGCCAGCAGTTTTCAGTCTCAGGGGCGGTATGGCTACACCTTC
CASSFQSQGRYGYTF
>-|-|TRBJ1-4|TRBV5-6
TGTGCCAGCAGCGTGAGGGGAACTGGCGAAAAACTGTTTTTT
CASSVRGTGEKLFF
>-|-|TRBJ2-1|TRBV6-1
TGTGCCAGCAGTGAACGCGGCTACAATGAGCAGTTCTTC
CASSERGYNEQFF
>-|-|TRBJ1-5|TRBV4-2
TGTGCCAGCAGCCAAGATCGCCTGGGGGGAGGCAATCAGCCCCAGCATTTT
CASSQDRLGGGNQPQHF
>-|few|TRBJ1-5|TRBV4-2
TGTGCCAGCAGCCAAGTACGGGCCGATAGCAATCAGCCCCAGCATTTT
CASSQVRADSNQPQHF
>TRBD1|-|TRBJ1-1|TRBV5-6
TGTGCCAGCAGTTTTGTGCCGGGACAGGGGGCCGGCACTGAAGCTTTCTTT
CASSFVPGQGAGTEAFF
>TRBD2|-|TRBJ2-5|TRBV13
TGTGCCAGCAGCCCCCGACTAGCGGGAGAGACCCAGTACTTC
CASSPRLAGETQYF
>-|-|TRBJ2-1|TRBV4-3
TGCGCCAGCAGCACCCAAACACAGGGCACTGAGCAGTTCTTC
CASSTQTQGTEQFF
>TRBD1|-|TRBJ2-7|TRBV7-9
TGTGCCAGCGGTACCCTAACAGGGGACGAGCAGTACTTC
CASGTLTGDEQYF
>TRBD1|once|TRBJ1-6|TRBV6-1
TGTGCCAGCAGTGCGACAGGGGGCGGTTCACCCCTCCACTTT
CASSATGGGSPLHF
>TRBD2|-|TRBJ2-5|TRBV5-4
TGTGCCAGCAGCCTCAGCGGGGGGTACCAAGAGACCCAGTACTTC
CASSLSGGYQETQYF
>TRBD2|-|TRBJ2-7|TRBV13
TGTGCCAGCAGCCTAAGGACTAGCGGGGACCACGAGCAGTACTTC
CASSLRTSGDHEQYF
>-|-|TRBJ2-3|TRBV5-6
TGTGCCAGCAGCTTAGGGAGACGTGATACGCAGTATTTT
CASSLGRRDTQYF
>-|few|TRBJ1-5|TRBV30
TGTGCCTGGAGTGTAGGACACGGCAATCAGCCCCAGCATTTT
CAWSVGHGNQPQHF
>-|-|TRBJ1-5|TRBV19
TGTGCCAGTAGTATAGATGGGTCGGGTTGGGGCAATCAGCCCCAGCATTTT
CASSIDGSGWGNQPQHF
>-|few|TRBJ1-2|TRBV30
TGTGCCTGGACTTATGGAGGGGTGGAGGGTGGCTACACCTTC
CAWTYGGVEGGYTF
>-|-|TRBJ2-1|TRBV6-5
TGTGCCAGCACAGGGAACTACAATGAGCAGTTCTTC
CASTGNYNEQFF
>TRBD1|-|TRBJ1-4|TRBV10-2
TGCGCCAGCCGGGACAGGGGAAGGTCTAATGAAAAACTGTTTTTT
CASRDRGRSNEKLFF
>-|-|TRBJ1-6|TRBV5-6
TGTGCCAGCAGCTCGAATTCACCCCTCCACTTT
CASSSNSPLHF
>-|few|TRBJ1-1|TRBV5-1
TGCGCCAGCAGCTTGGAACCCGACAGTCAAGCTTTCTTT
CASSLEPDSQAFF
>-|-|TRBJ2-7|TRBV12-5
TGTGCTAGTGGTTCGGTCAACCCCTACGAGCAGTACTTC
CASGSVNPYEQYF
>TRBD1|-|TRBJ2-2|TRBV19
TGTGCCAGTAGTCGACAGACAGGGACGAACACCGGGGAGCTGTTTTTT
CASSRQTGTNTGELFF
>TRBD1|few|TRBJ2-7|TRBV18
TGTGCCAGCTCCCCACAGGGGGCCTACGAGCAGTACTTC
CASSPQGAYEQYF
>-|-|TRBJ2-3|TRBV15
TGTGCCACCAGCCCACCGCGGCTAGATACGCAGTATTTT
CATSPPRLDTQYF
>TRBD1|-|TRBJ2-7|TRBV2
TGTGCCAGCTCTTTCGGGACAGGGTTCGGGTACGAGCAGTACTTC
CASSFGTGFGYEQYF
>-|once|TRBJ2-1|TRBV18
TGTGCCAGCTCACAAAGAATCGACAGGTACAATGAGCAGTTCTTC
CASSQRIDRYNEQFF
>-|-|TRBJ1-1|TRBV25-1
TGTGCCAGCAGTGCCCTGAACACTGAAGCTTTCTTT
CASSALNTEAFF
>-|-|TRBJ1-2|TRBV19
TGTGCCAGTAGTTGGGGTACAACGAACTATGGCTACACCTTC
CASSWGTTNYGYTF
>TRBD1|-|TRBJ1-4|TRBV9
TGTGCCAGCAGCGTAGGCCTGACAGGGGGAAGAGAAAAACTGTTTTTT
CASSVGLTGGREKLFF
>TRBD1|-|TRBJ1-2|TRBV18
TGTGCCAGCTCACCTCAGGGGGGAGTCAGCTATGGCTACACCTTC
CASSPQGGVSYGYTF
>-|-|TRBJ1-6|TRBV7-2
TGTGCCAGCAGATCTAGGGGGGCTGATTCACCCCTCCACTTT
CASRSRGADSPLHF
>-|few|TRBJ1-6|TRBV7-9
TGTGCCAGCCGGGGGACATCCGGGAGTAAAAATTCACCCCTCCACTTT
CASRGTSGSKNSPLHF
>-|once|TRBJ2-3|TRBV7-2
TGTGCCAGCAGCTTAGCGGGGGGCACAGATACGCAGTATTTT
CASSLAGGTDTQYF
>TRBD2|-|TRBJ2-3|TRBV7-9
TGTGCCAGCAGCTTAGGGCTAGCGGCAGATACGCAGTATTTT
CASSLGLAADTQYF
>-|-|TRBJ2-7|TRBV6-1
TGTGCCAGCAGTGAATTTCCCCCCCCGTACTTC
CASSEFPPPYF
>-|-|TRBJ1-2|TRBV7-2
TGTGCCAGCAGCTTAGGAACCTTGGCACCGAACTATGGCTACACCTTC
CASSLGTLAPNYGYTF
>-|-|TRBJ2-3|TRBV28
TGTGCCAGCAGTCAGTCCCCTAGCACAGATACGCAGTATTTT
CASSQSPSTDTQYF
>TRBD1|-|TRBJ1-5|TRBV29-1
TGCAGCGTTGGAGGGACAGGCTCTAGCAATCAGCCCCAGCATTTT
CSVGGTGSSNQPQHF
>-|-|TRBJ1-2|TRBV20-1
TGCAGTGCCCCCAACTATGGCTACACCTTC
CSAPNYGYTF
>-|few|TRBJ1-3|TRBV11-3
TGTGCCAGCAGCTTGGAAAACACCATATATTTT
CASSLENTIYF
>-|-|TRBJ1-5|TRBV5-1
TGCGCCAGCAGCCCCGGACAGTCAACAAGGGGGGATGAGCCCCAGCATTTT
CASSPGQSTRGDEPQHF
>TRBD1|few|TRBJ2-7|TRBV7-3
TGTGCCAGCAGCCCAACCGGACAGGACGCCTACGAGCAGTACTTC
CASSPTGQDAYEQYF
>-|-|TRBJ1-1|TRBV4-3
TGCGCCAGCAGCCAAGATCAGGGAAAAAACACTGAAGCTTTCTTT
CASSQDQGKNTEAFF
>-|once|TRBJ1-1|TRBV6-5
TGTGCCAGCATCCCTGGGGGGTACACTGAAGCTTTCTTT
CASIPGGYTEAFF
>TRBD1|-|TRBJ2-1|TRBV5-1
TGCGCCAGCAGCTTGGATAGGTCTGGGACAGGGATTAATGAGCAGTTCTTC
CASSLDRSGTGINEQFF
>-|-|TRBJ1-1|TRBV2
TGTGCCAGCAGTGAAAGAGGGGCGAACACTGAAGCTTTCTTT
CASSERGANTEAFF
>-|-|TRBJ1-4|TRBV11-3
TGTGCCAGCAGCTTAATTGGACAGTTAGCAACTAATGAAAAACTGTTTTTT
CASSLIGQLATNEKLFF